These 26 T cell receptor beta chains were all obtained from the same sample, sequenced in a study of blood T cell repertoires in COVID-19. The data were produced by immunoSEQ multiplex PCR, yet TCRdb's version contains in-frame clones alone and is incomplete. Here the sample spans 100,000 or so clones, roughly 88% being singletons. Sequenced sample: peripheral blood. These receptors all stem from a human donor in a cohort sampled during active COVID-19.

In this sample, this clone turned up a few times. CDR3 loop: CASSPRTVKVYGYTF. As DNA, the CDR3 is TGTGCCAGCAGTCCTAGGACAGTAAAAGTCTATGGCTACACCTTC. V and J are TRBV28 and TRBJ1-2; TRBD1 might be the D (6 bases). The CDR3 contains 15 residues. Per germline, CDR1 MDHEN and CDR2 SYDVKM. V lost 5 bases and J lost 4, with 17 bases in between.

In this sample, this clone turned up a few times. The genes are TRBV28 and TRBJ2-7; 9 nucleotides align to TRBD1. The germline gives CDR1 MDHEN, CDR2 SYDVKM. The V segment lost 6 bases and the J segment 2 bases; nucleotides outside the gene matches: 14. The CDR3 totals 17 residues. The CDR3 spells CASSPGQGFETAYEQYF. The CDR3 nucleotides read TGTGCCAGCAGCCCGGGACAGGGTTTTGAAACGGCCTACGAGCAGTACTTC.

The CDR3 DNA sequence: TGTGCCAGCAGCTTCACACAATGGGACAGGGGGCTGTCTGGGGCCAACGTCCTGACTTTC. Protein: CASSFTQWDRGLSGANVLTF. The chain has TRBV6-6 and TRBJ2-6; 12 bases agree with TRBD1. This CDR3 region has 20 residues. Germline CDR1 MNHNY, CDR2 SVGAGI (reference sequence). Trimming cost V 6 bases and J 1 base; bases outside gene matches: 13.

V and J are TRBV28 and TRBJ1-2, with TRBD1 identical over 8 bases. J lost 4 bases, V lost 6 bases, and 7 bases had no gene match. Germline V lookup: CDR1 MDHEN, CDR2 SYDVKM. This CDR3 is built from 14 residues. The CDR3 sequence: CASSLDRGGYGYTF. DNA of the CDR3: TGTGCCAGCAGCCTTGACAGGGGAGGCTATGGCTACACCTTC.

The V and J genes are TRBV20-1 and TRBJ2-1; 12 bases fit TRBD2. V was pared by 3 bases and J by 9 bases, with 3 bases of the junction left unmatched. Looked up from germline, CDR1 is DFQATT and CDR2 is SNEGSKA (reference sequence). CDR3 length equals 13 residues. The CDR3 DNA reads TGCAGTGCTAGTTTGACTAGCGGGAGTGAGCAGTTCTTC. This translates into CSASLTSGSEQFF.

V usage is TRBV7-9 and J usage is TRBJ1-1; 9 positions match TRBD1. This CDR3 region has 14 residues. The V and J ends lost 6 bases and 7 bases, in that order; junction bases with no gene match: 9. In germline, CDR1 is SEHNR, CDR2 FQNEAQ (reference sequence). CDR3 coding DNA: TGTGCCAGCAGGGGAAGGACAGGGGACGGTGAAGCTTTCTTT. It translates to CASRGRTGDGEAFF.

As regards this clone: The sample has other DNA sequences that encode this CDR3 too. DNA for the CDR3: TGTGCCAGCAGTTATTCAAGGACGGGAACCTACGAGCAGTACTTC. This translates into CASSYSRTGTYEQYF. J is TRBJ2-7 and V is TRBV6-5; D is possibly TRBD2 (5 bases). This CDR3 comprises 15 residues. The germline CDR1 and CDR2 sequences are MNHEY and SVGAGI. The V and J ends lost 3 bases and 2 bases respectively, with 14 bases between them.

The chain employs TRBV9 and TRBJ1-3; 8 bases match TRBD1. V shed 4 bases, J shed 0 bases, and the junction held 6 bases outside the gene matches. CDR1 and CDR2 (germline): SGDLS, YYNGEE. This CDR3 has 16 amino acids. As DNA, the CDR3 is TGTGCCAGCAGCCCATACACAGGGGGCTCTGGAAACACCATATATTTT. Its protein product is CASSPYTGGSGNTIYF.

The chain carries TRBV7-9 and TRBJ2-2; 8 nucleotides line up with TRBD1. The CDR3 is made up of 15 amino acids. V lost 7 bases to trimming and J lost 8 bases; unmatched junction nucleotides: 12. Germline CDR1 is SEHNR and CDR2 is FQNEAQ (reference sequence). This CDR3 is CASTLQGARPGELFF. The CDR3 DNA reads TGTGCCAGCACCCTTCAGGGGGCGCGGCCAGGGGAGCTGTTTTTT.

The chain joins TRBV6-5 to TRBJ1-5; D is possibly TRBD1 (6 bases). In germline, CDR1 is MNHEY, CDR2 SVGAGI. The CDR3 contains 15 residues. Trimming took 5 bases from V and 4 from J, leaving 15 bases between them. The CDR3 nucleotides are TGTGCCAGCAGTCCCCCGGGGACACGGAATCAGCCCCAGCATTTT. This codes for CASSPPGTRNQPQHF.

This clone occurred a few times. At one end, the junction sequence differs from germline, possibly due to a read error. The chain has TRBV6-1 and TRBJ2-7; 7 positions agree with TRBD1. The CDR3 runs 11 residues. From germline, CDR1 is MNHNS and CDR2 SASEGT. The CDR3 protein is CASSEKTGLVF. CDR3 in DNA: TGTGCCAGCAGTGAGAAGACAGGGCTCGTCTTC.

The gene calls are TRBV6-5 and TRBJ2-3, with a tentative D call TRBD1 (5 bases). Germline CDR1 is MNHEY and CDR2 is SVGAGI. V was pared by 0 bases and J by 6 bases, with 10 bases between. This CDR3 has 14 amino acids. For the CDR3, the DNA is TGTGCCAGCAGTTACTCATCCAGGGTTGATACGCAGTATTTT. Translating gives CASSYSSRVDTQYF.

The V call is TRBV6-5, the J call TRBJ2-1; 7 bases fit TRBD2. Germline V CDR1 and CDR2: MNHEY, SVGAGI. V trimming: 5 bases; J trimming: 6 bases; junction bases outside the gene matches: 7. There are 14 residues in the CDR3. The DNA of the CDR3 is TGTGCCAGCAGTACTAGCGATCAGGCCAATGAGCAGTTCTTC. It translates to CASSTSDQANEQFF.

The gene calls are TRBV19 and TRBJ2-1, with a weak D call TRBD2 (6 bases). This CDR3 spans 14 amino acids. Germline lookup yields CDR1 LNHDA and CDR2 SQIVND (reference sequence). The V end was cut by 4 bases, the J end by 6 bases, with 13 bases between. The CDR3, as DNA: TGTGCCAGTAGTACCTGGGGACTCCCCAATGAGCAGTTCTTC. Translating it yields CASSTWGLPNEQFF.

CDR3 loop: CATSRPGRALTKNIQYF. CDR3 coding DNA: TGTGCCACCAGTCGACCCGGGAGGGCGTTGACCAAAAACATTCAGTACTTC. The chain recombines TRBV19 with TRBJ2-4, with 8 nucleotides matching TRBD2. CDR3 size: 17 residues. Germline V CDR1 and CDR2: LNHDA, SQIVND (reference sequence). Trimming cost V 10 bases and J 2 bases; bases outside gene matches: 16.

The chain is built from TRBV19 and TRBJ2-7, with D perhaps matching TRBD1 (5 bases). Trimming removed 3 bases from V and 0 bases from J, with 12 bases in between. The germline V gene has CDR1 LNHDA and CDR2 SQIVND (reference sequence). This CDR3 has 15 amino acids. The CDR3, as DNA: TGTGCCAGTAGTATGAACAGGTGGAGCTCCTACGAGCAGTACTTC. It codes for CASSMNRWSSYEQYF.

The chain has TRBV19 and TRBJ1-5; TRBD1 matches 8 bases. Unmatched junction bases numbered 8, after V lost 6 bases and J lost 7 bases. CDR1 LNHDA and CDR2 SQIVND come from the germline V gene (reference sequence). CDR3 size: 14 residues. The CDR3 nucleotides read TGTGCCAGTAGAAACGACAGGGGAGGACAGCCCCAGCATTTT. It encodes CASRNDRGGQPQHF.

J is TRBJ1-5 and V is TRBV19; D is unresolved. The CDR3 extends over 16 amino acids. V dropped 7 bases and J dropped 0 bases, with 16 bases sitting between them. The germline gives CDR1 LNHDA, CDR2 SQIVND (reference sequence). The CDR3 is CASNSAIQVSNQPQHF. The CDR3 nucleotides are TGTGCCAGTAATTCAGCTATTCAGGTTAGCAATCAGCCCCAGCATTTT. The complete variable domain, with remaining parts taken from reference TRBV19 and TRBJ1-5, reads DGGITQSPKYLFRKEGQNVTLSCEQNLNHDAMYWYRQDPGQGLRLIYYSQIVNDFQKGDIAEGYSVSREKKESFPLTVTSAQKNPTAFYLCASNSAIQVSNQPQHFGDGTRLSIL.

This chain connects TRBV19 to TRBJ2-1; 12 nucleotides agree with TRBD2. CDR3 length: 18 residues. Unmatched junction bases numbered 13, after V lost 2 bases and J lost 8 bases. Germline lookup yields CDR1 LNHDA and CDR2 SQIVND (reference sequence). The CDR3 coding sequence is TGTGCCAGTAGTATACTAGCGGGAGGGCCTGTTGCGTCGGATGAGCAGTTCTTC. The encoded protein is CASSILAGGPVASDEQFF.

The chain combines TRBV18 with TRBJ2-2; 7 bases align to TRBD1. The CDR3 contains 15 residues. After removal of 5 bases from V and 0 bases from J, the junction contained 3 bases not matched to a gene. Germline assignment: CDR1 KGHSH and CDR2 LQKENI. The CDR3 protein is CASSAGTANTGELFF. CDR3 in DNA: TGTGCCAGCTCAGCCGGGACAGCGAACACCGGGGAGCTGTTTTTT.

V is TRBV7-2 and J is TRBJ2-5; TRBD2 agrees at 8 bases. CDR3 size: 15 residues. Germline loops: CDR1 SGHTA, CDR2 FQGNSA. V was pared by 5 bases and J by 2 bases, with 7 bases of the junction left unmatched. The DNA of the CDR3 is TGTGCCAGCAGCAGTTCCGGGACTAGACAAGAGACCCAGTACTTC. Residues: CASSSSGTRQETQYF.

V usage is TRBV5-1 and J usage is TRBJ1-2; 10 positions agree with TRBD1. The CDR3 runs to 15 residues. From germline, CDR1 is SGHRS and CDR2 YFSETQ. With 5 bases clipped from V and 5 bases from J, the junction kept 9 bases outside the gene matches. The CDR3 sequence: CASRPTGGSFYGYTF. CDR3 DNA: TGCGCCAGCAGACCGACAGGGGGCTCTTTTTATGGCTACACCTTC.

This clone has a single count. At one end, the junction sequence differs from germline, possibly due to a read error. V gene TRBV11-3 combines with J gene TRBJ2-7, with TRBD2 matching 8 bases. Germline V gene data show CDR1 as SGHNT and CDR2 as YENEEA. The length of the CDR3 is 14 residues. Written as DNA, the CDR3 is TGTGCCAGCAGCTTGAGCGGGAGCTCCTCCGAGCAGTACTTC. It is translated as CASSLSGSSSEQYF.

This chain connects TRBV7-2 to TRBJ2-1; TRBD2 aligns across 13 bases. Germline assignment: CDR1 SGHTA and CDR2 FQGNSA. The CDR3 totals 17 residues. The V segment lost 1 base and the J segment 7 bases; nucleotides outside the gene matches: 7. CDR3 in amino acids: CASSLVRLAGGKNEQFF. The CDR3 nucleotides are TGTGCCAGCAGCTTAGTCCGACTAGCGGGAGGAAAAAATGAGCAGTTCTTC.

DNA of the CDR3: TGTGCCAGCAGCCAAGAACTAGGGTCACCCCTCCACTTT. This encodes CASSQELGSPLHF. J is TRBJ1-6 and V is TRBV14; D remains ambiguous. There are 13 residues in the CDR3. The V and J ends lost 0 bases and 10 bases respectively, with 7 bases between them. CDR1 is SGHDN and CDR2 is FVKESK in the germline V gene.

The chain has TRBV5-1 and TRBJ2-7, with a tentative D call TRBD1 (6 bases). The CDR3 runs 14 residues. V lost 1 base, J lost 2 bases, and 10 bases lay in between. Germline V gene lookup returns CDR1 SGHRS and CDR2 YFSETQ. The DNA of the CDR3 is TGCGCCAGCAGCTTGTTACAGGGACCCTACGAGCAGTACTTC. It yields the protein CASSLLQGPYEQYF. Complete variable domain (other parts from reference TRBV5-1 and TRBJ2-7): KAGVTQTPRYLIKTRGQQVTLSCSPISGHRSVSWYQQTPGQGLQFLFEYFSETQRNKGNFPGRFSGRQFSNSRSEMNVSTLELGDSALYLCASSLLQGPYEQYFGPGTRLTVT.